The rows below give T cell receptor beta chains drawn from one sample of a study of breast tumors, draining lymph nodes, adjacent tissues. TCRdb redid the calling of the multiplex PCR reads with MiXCR, one entry per CDR3 protein. The table lists fewer than 150,000 distinct CDR3 sequences, approximately 22% of them singletons. Specimen: axillary lymph node tissue. The receptors come from a female donor with breast cancer. Some clones in this sample may be carry-over from other donors' samples. CDR3s include the opening cysteine and the closing phenylalanine or tryptophan. The order of the fields is clone size, V gene, D gene, J gene, CDR3 DNA, CDR3 protein. The D gene is left open where the match is weak. For some rows the clone size is stated as once, few or many, or as a class when expanded; others skip it.

clone_size: many; v_call: TRBV20-1; d_call: NA; j_call: TRBJ1-2; cdr3_nt: TGCAGTGCTAGAAAGGGATACAACTATGGCTACACCTTC; cdr3_aa: CSARKGYNYGYTF
clone_size: many; v_call: TRBV30; d_call: TRBD1; j_call: TRBJ1-4; cdr3_nt: TGTGCCTGGAGCCATGGACAGGGGGTGGGCGAAAAACTGTTTTTT; cdr3_aa: CAWSHGQGVGEKLFF
clone_size: many; v_call: TRBV7-2; d_call: TRBD2; j_call: TRBJ2-5; cdr3_nt: TGTGCCAGCAGTTACCGACTAGCGGTAGCGAAGACCCAGTACTTC; cdr3_aa: CASSYRLAVAKTQYF
clone_size: many; v_call: TRBV6-2/TRBV6-3; d_call: TRBD2; j_call: TRBJ2-7; cdr3_nt: TGTGCCAGCAGAAGACTAGCGGGAGGCCACGAGCAGTACTTC; cdr3_aa: CASRRLAGGHEQYF
clone_size: many; v_call: TRBV20-1; d_call: TRBD1; j_call: TRBJ2-2; cdr3_nt: TGCAGTGCTAGAGAGACCGGGACAGGGGCCCTTGGGGAGCTGTTTTTT; cdr3_aa: CSARETGTGALGELFF
clone_size: many; v_call: TRBV6-1; d_call: NA; j_call: TRBJ2-7; cdr3_nt: TGTGCCAGCAGCCAGGAACGAACAGCCTACGAGCAGTACTTC; cdr3_aa: CASSQERTAYEQYF
clone_size: many; v_call: TRBV6-1; d_call: NA; j_call: TRBJ1-6; cdr3_nt: TGTGCCAGCAGTGAACAAGTGCCTTCTCCGCGATCACCCCTCCACTTT; cdr3_aa: CASSEQVPSPRSPLHF
clone_size: many; v_call: TRBV20-1; d_call: NA; j_call: TRBJ1-2; cdr3_nt: TGCAGTGCTTCACACGGGGTTTTAAGTGGCTACACCTTC; cdr3_aa: CSASHGVLSGYTF
clone_size: many; v_call: TRBV18; d_call: NA; j_call: TRBJ2-5; cdr3_nt: TGTGCCAGCTCACGATCTGGGGACAACCAAGAGACCCAGTACTTC; cdr3_aa: CASSRSGDNQETQYF
clone_size: many; v_call: TRBV4-1; d_call: NA; j_call: TRBJ2-7; cdr3_nt: TGCGCCAGCAGCCAAAGCCCGGGGGCGATCTACGAGCAGTACTTC; cdr3_aa: CASSQSPGAIYEQYF
clone_size: NA; v_call: TRBV5-1; d_call: TRBD1; j_call: TRBJ2-2; cdr3_nt: TGCGCCAGCAGTGGGACAGGAGCCACCGGGGAGCTGTTTTTT; cdr3_aa: CASSGTGATGELFF
clone_size: many; v_call: TRBV13; d_call: TRBD2; j_call: TRBJ2-2; cdr3_nt: TGTGCCAGCAGCTTAGCATGGGACCAGCGGGAAGGGGAGCTGTTTTTT; cdr3_aa: CASSLAWDQREGELFF
clone_size: many; v_call: TRBV19; d_call: NA; j_call: TRBJ2-1; cdr3_nt: TGTGCCAGTAGTAACCTCGATGAGCAGTTCTTC; cdr3_aa: CASSNLDEQFF
clone_size: few; v_call: TRBV27; d_call: TRBD1; j_call: TRBJ2-7; cdr3_nt: TGTACCAGCAGTTTACTCCCAGGGGGCGCCTACGAGCAGTACTTC; cdr3_aa: CTSSLLPGGAYEQYF
clone_size: many; v_call: TRBV20-1; d_call: NA; j_call: TRBJ1-2; cdr3_nt: TGCAGTGCTAGTGAGGACCCTTCGACCGACAAATCTAACTATGGCTACACCTTC; cdr3_aa: CSASEDPSTDKSNYGYTF
clone_size: many; v_call: TRBV15; d_call: NA; j_call: TRBJ2-7; cdr3_nt: TGTGCCACCAGCAGAGATCATCCTACTTACGAGCAGTACTTC; cdr3_aa: CATSRDHPTYEQYF
clone_size: NA; v_call: TRBV20-1; d_call: TRBD1; j_call: TRBJ1-1; cdr3_nt: TGCGGGGCGCCGGGACAGCCCATGAACACTGAAGCTTTCTTT; cdr3_aa: CGAPGQPMNTEAFF
clone_size: many; v_call: TRBV12-3/TRBV12-4; d_call: TRBD2; j_call: TRBJ2-1; cdr3_nt: TGTGCCAGCAGGGTAACCAGCGGGAGGTCCAATGAGCAGTTCTTC; cdr3_aa: CASRVTSGRSNEQFF
clone_size: many; v_call: TRBV7-8; d_call: TRBD1; j_call: TRBJ2-5; cdr3_nt: TGTGCCAGCAGCTTAGCTTGGACAGGGGGCGTCGAGACCCAGTACTTC; cdr3_aa: CASSLAWTGGVETQYF
clone_size: NA; v_call: TRBV6-1; d_call: NA; j_call: TRBJ2-1; cdr3_nt: TGTGCCAGCACTCCAGGGAGTGAGCAGTTCTTC; cdr3_aa: CASTPGSEQFF
clone_size: many; v_call: TRBV7-2; d_call: TRBD1; j_call: TRBJ2-7; cdr3_nt: TGTGCCAGCAGCTTGGACAGGGTGGCCTACGAGCAGTACTTC; cdr3_aa: CASSLDRVAYEQYF
clone_size: many; v_call: TRBV10-2; d_call: NA; j_call: TRBJ2-3; cdr3_nt: TGCGCCAGCAGGGCCCGTAGGAACACAGATACGCAGTATTTT; cdr3_aa: CASRARRNTDTQYF
clone_size: many; v_call: TRBV29-1; d_call: TRBD1; j_call: TRBJ2-5; cdr3_nt: TGCAGCGCCCGGGACAGACGGGTTGGGGAGACCCAGTACTTC; cdr3_aa: CSARDRRVGETQYF
clone_size: many; v_call: TRBV12-3/TRBV12-4; d_call: NA; j_call: TRBJ2-1; cdr3_nt: TGTGCCAGCAGTTTAGCAGAGGGCGCCTACAATGAGCAGTTCTTC; cdr3_aa: CASSLAEGAYNEQFF
clone_size: many; v_call: TRBV5-6; d_call: TRBD1; j_call: TRBJ2-2; cdr3_nt: TGTGCCAGCAGCTACAGGGGGCGACTGGCCGGGGAGCTGTTTTTT; cdr3_aa: CASSYRGRLAGELFF
clone_size: NA; v_call: TRBV4-1; d_call: TRBD2; j_call: TRBJ2-1; cdr3_nt: TGCGCCAGCAGCCAAGATTCTGCGAGCGGGATCTACAATGAGCAGTTCTTC; cdr3_aa: CASSQDSASGIYNEQFF
clone_size: many; v_call: TRBV3-1; d_call: NA; j_call: TRBJ1-2; cdr3_nt: TGTGCCAGCAGCCGGTTACAGGGTACATATGGCTACACCTTC; cdr3_aa: CASSRLQGTYGYTF
clone_size: NA; v_call: TRBV20-1; d_call: NA; j_call: TRBJ1-1; cdr3_nt: TGCAGTGCCTGGAAAAACTGGGCCGCTTTCTTT; cdr3_aa: CSAWKNWAAFF
clone_size: many; v_call: TRBV11-2; d_call: NA; j_call: TRBJ2-1; cdr3_nt: TGTGCCAGCAGCAGGACCCTTCTAGGGTCCTACAATGAGCAGTTCTTC; cdr3_aa: CASSRTLLGSYNEQFF
clone_size: many; v_call: TRBV4-2; d_call: NA; j_call: TRBJ1-2; cdr3_nt: TGTGCCAGCAGCCAATTAATAGGGGTCATTAACTATGGCTACACCTTC; cdr3_aa: CASSQLIGVINYGYTF